One and the same sample provided the 15 T cell receptor beta chains below, sequenced in a study of blood T cell repertoires in COVID-19. Only in-frame clones appear in the TCRdb table, and some are missing; sequencing was by immunoSEQ multiplex PCR. The sample lists about 62,000 clones, 88% seen once, with approximately 4% in the top ten. The specimen was peripheral blood. The receptors were sampled from a human donor in a cohort sampled during active COVID-19.

The rearrangement uses TRBV4-2 and TRBJ2-2; 8 positions agree with TRBD2. Germline V CDR1 and CDR2: LGHNA, YNFKEQ. The J segment lost 4 bases and the V segment lost 3 bases, leaving 7 bases of the junction unmatched. CDR3 size: 16 residues. CDR3 DNA sequence: TGTGCCAGCAGCCACTCTGGCGGGGGGCGCACCGGGGAGCTGTTTTTT. Translating gives CASSHSGGGRTGELFF.

The chain links TRBV14 to TRBJ1-1; TRBD1 matches 8 bases. The germline V gene has CDR1 SGHDN and CDR2 FVKESK. V was pared by 1 base and J by 0 bases, with 4 bases of the junction left unmatched. The CDR3 runs 16 residues. CDR3 sequence (DNA): TGTGCCAGCAGCCAAGTCGGACAGGGATTGAACACTGAAGCTTTCTTT. This sequence encodes CASSQVGQGLNTEAFF.

The CDR3 reads CASSESILYEQYF. CDR3 coding DNA: TGCGCCAGCAGTGAGTCGATACTCTACGAGCAGTACTTC. This sequence joins TRBV10-2 and TRBJ2-7; no clear D. The CDR3 runs 13 residues. From germline, CDR1 is WSHSY and CDR2 SAAADI. V was cut by 0 bases and J by 3 bases, with 6 bases left in between.

The chain joins TRBV7-3 to TRBJ1-1; TRBD1 agrees at 9 bases. The ends lost 5 bases at V and 5 bases at J; junction bases unmatched: 9. CDR1 SGHTA and CDR2 FQGTGA come from the germline V gene. CDR3 length: 15 amino acids. The CDR3 coding sequence is TGTGCCAGCAGCCCGAGGACAGGGGATATGACTGAAGCTTTCTTT. Amino acid sequence: CASSPRTGDMTEAFF.

The rearrangement joins TRBV29-1 to TRBJ2-7, with D perhaps TRBD1 (6 bases). The CDR3 contains 12 residues. Germline V lookup: CDR1 SQVTM, CDR2 ANQGSEA. V lost 4 bases to trimming and J lost 6 bases, with 13 bases between them. CDR3 bases: TGCAGCGTTGTACTACAGGGTGGCGAGCAGTACTTC. It encodes CSVVLQGGEQYF.

This clone was detected a few times. CDR3 sequence: CASSPTGQGSYNEQFF. The CDR3, as DNA: TGTGCCAGCTCACCTACGGGACAGGGATCCTACAATGAGCAGTTCTTC. The genes are TRBV18 and TRBJ2-1; 9 bases fit TRBD1. V lost 3 bases, J lost 1 base, and 4 bases stayed unmatched. The CDR3 spans 16 residues. The V gene's germline CDR1 is KGHSH and CDR2 LQKENI.

CDR3 sequence reads: CASSLLNTEAFF. CDR3 DNA: TGTGCCAGCAGTCTCCTGAACACTGAAGCTTTCTTT. V and J are TRBV12-3 or TRBV12-4 and TRBJ1-1; no clear D gene. This CDR3 comprises 12 residues. With 5 bases removed from V and 0 bases from J, the gap between germline ends came to 4 bases.

The chain employs TRBV7-8 and TRBJ2-3; unclear D gene. The germline V gene encodes CDR1 SGHVS and CDR2 FQNEAQ. The CDR3 sequence is 14 residues long. The V and J ends lost 4 bases and 2 bases respectively, with 10 bases between them. The CDR3 DNA is TGTGCCAGCAGCTCCCGACTTAACACAGATACGCAGTATTTT. Its protein product is CASSSRLNTDTQYF.

The V gene is TRBV9, the J gene TRBJ2-2, with D possibly TRBD2 on 5 matching bases. CDR1 is SGDLS, CDR2 YYNGEE, per germline. The CDR3 has 15 residues. V lost 4 bases, J lost 1 base, and 11 bases lay in between. The CDR3 DNA is TGTGCCAGCAGCCCAGTAAGCGGGAACACCGGGGAGCTGTTTTTT. Protein: CASSPVSGNTGELFF. The variable domain in full, completed from reference TRBV9 and TRBJ2-2, reads DSGVTQTPKHLITATGQRVTLRCSPRSGDLSVYWYQQSLDQGLQFLIQYYNGEERAKGNILERFSAQQFPDLHSELNLSSLELGDSALYFCASSPVSGNTGELFFGEGSRLTVL.

The V gene is TRBV28, the J gene TRBJ2-7, with TRBD2 matching 9 bases. The CDR3 loop spans 15 amino acids. Germline CDR1 MDHEN, CDR2 SYDVKM. V dropped 8 bases and J dropped 0; count of bases not matched to a gene: 8. The CDR3 DNA follows: TGTGCCAGCCGGACGACTAGCGGAGACTCCTACGAGCAGTACTTC. Amino acids: CASRTTSGDSYEQYF.

This chain joins TRBV3-1 (or the pseudogene TRBV3-2) and TRBJ1-6; tentative D call: TRBD1 (5 bases). CDR1 and CDR2 from the germline V gene are LGHDT and YNNKEL (reference sequence). The CDR3 runs to 15 residues. V was shortened by 3 bases and J by 7 bases, with 13 bases between the two germline ends. CDR3 sequence: CASSHLGGSNSPLHF. CDR3 sequence (DNA): TGTGCCAGCAGCCACTTGGGGGGATCAAATTCACCCCTCCACTTT.

The chain links TRBV4-1 to TRBJ1-6; no definite D call. This CDR3 spans 17 amino acids. V was shortened by 0 bases and J by 0 bases, with 9 bases between the two germline ends. Germline loops: CDR1 MGHRA, CDR2 YSYEKL. Here the CDR3 reads CASSQEAGSSYNSPLHF. In DNA, the CDR3 is TGCGCCAGCAGCCAAGAAGCCGGGAGCTCCTATAATTCACCCCTCCACTTT.

The chain recombines TRBV19 with TRBJ1-1, with a tentative D call TRBD1 (5 bases). V lost 5 bases and J 4 bases, leaving 14 bases between the germline ends. Germline V gives CDR1 LNHDA, CDR2 SQIVND (reference sequence). This CDR3 spans 14 amino acids. The CDR3 DNA is TGTGCCAGTAGTGTGCCCCATAGGGGCACTGAAGCTTTCTTT. Translated, it gives CASSVPHRGTEAFF.

The chain joins TRBV9 to TRBJ2-1, with 13 bases aligning to TRBD2. Trimming cost V 4 bases and J 9 bases; bases outside gene matches: 10. The CDR3 loop spans 16 amino acids. Germline assignment: CDR1 SGDLS and CDR2 YYNGEE. CDR3 in amino acids: CASSQTGLAGFSEQFF. The CDR3 bases are TGTGCCAGCAGCCAAACGGGACTAGCGGGGTTCAGTGAGCAGTTCTTC.

The DNA for the CDR3 is TGTGCCAGCAGTGATTCCGTAGGGGAAGAGACCCAGTACTTC. Translation gives CASSDSVGEETQYF. This chain connects TRBV25-1 to TRBJ2-5; weak D call: TRBD1 (5 bases). The CDR3 runs to 14 residues. From germline, CDR1 is MGHDK and CDR2 SYGVNS. V was clipped by 3 bases and J by 3 bases, with 11 bases between them.